Listed below are T cell receptor beta chains from one sample, sequenced in a study of blood T cell repertoires in COVID-19. Only in-frame clones appear in the TCRdb table, and some are missing; sequencing was by immunoSEQ multiplex PCR. The sample holds some 330,000 clones, 80% to 90% seen once. The sequencing input was PBMCs or T cells enriched from blood (not recorded which). These receptors were taken from a man aged 25 to 40 who had recovered from COVID-19. The CDR3 runs from the conserved cysteine through the conserved F or W. D genes are given only for firm matches. Only some rows state a clone size, as once, few, many or a class for expanded clones.

TRBJ1-2 once TRBV18 TRBD1 TGTGCCAGCTCACCACTTGGACAGGGGCAAGGCTACACCTTC CASSPLGQGQGYTF
TRBJ1-6 many TRBV5-6 NA TGTGCCAGCACGACAGCCGAATATAATTCACCCCTCCACTTT CASTTAEYNSPLHF
TRBJ2-1 NA TRBV6-5 TRBD2 TGTGCCAGCAGCATCGGGGGGAATGAGCAGTTCTTC CASSIGGNEQFF
TRBJ2-7 NA TRBV27 TRBD1 TGTGCCAGCAGTCAGCGTTGGACAGGGGGGTACCTGCAGTACTTC CASSQRWTGGYLQYF
TRBJ2-5 once TRBV6-1 NA TGTGCCAGCAGTGATTTCCCAGGGCCCCAAGAGACCCAGTACTTC CASSDFPGPQETQYF
TRBJ2-1 once TRBV18 NA TGTGCCAGCTCACCAGGAGGACCCTACAATGAGCAGTTCTTC CASSPGGPYNEQFF
TRBJ1-4 NA TRBV28 TRBD1 TGTGCCAGCAGTGGACAGGGTACAACGACAACTAATGAAAAACTGTTTTTT CASSGQGTTTTNEKLFF
TRBJ1-2 NA TRBV30 NA TGTGCCTGGAGTGTAAACCCTGACTCGAACTATGGCTACACCTTC CAWSVNPDSNYGYTF
TRBJ2-5 NA TRBV14 NA TGTGCCAGCAGCCAAGAATCCCGAAGCTTGGGTGTCGGGGAGACCCAGTACTTC CASSQESRSLGVGETQYF
TRBJ1-6 NA TRBV9 NA TGTGCCAGCAGCGTCGGGATCCACTCGTCCCTCCACTTT CASSVGIHSSLHF
TRBJ1-1 NA TRBV19 NA TGTGCCAGTATAGAAAACACTGAAGCTTTCTTT CASIENTEAFF
TRBJ1-2 once TRBV27 NA TGTGCCAGCAGTTCCCACGGGACAAATTATGGCTACACCTTC CASSSHGTNYGYTF
TRBJ2-1 NA TRBV3-1/TRBV3-2 TRBD1 TGTGCCAGCAAGACAGGGAGCTCCTACAATGAGCAGTTCTTC CASKTGSSYNEQFF
TRBJ2-7 NA TRBV28 NA TGTGCCAGCAGTTTTGGGAGCTCCTACGAGCAGTACTTC CASSFGSSYEQYF
TRBJ1-5 NA TRBV27 TRBD1 TGTGCCAGCAGTTTCTCCCGGGCAGGGGGTTATAGCAATCAGCCCCAGCATTTT CASSFSRAGGYSNQPQHF
TRBJ1-5 NA TRBV19 NA TGTGCCAGTAGTATAGAGTTATGGGCAACCCAGCCCCAGCATTTT CASSIELWATQPQHF
TRBJ1-6 NA TRBV5-1 TRBD1 TGCGCCAGCAGCTCCTCGGACAGGGGGACCTATAATTCACCCCTCCACTTT CASSSSDRGTYNSPLHF
TRBJ1-1 NA TRBV5-1 NA TGCGCCAGCAGCTTAGATCGGGTAAACACTGAAGCTTTCTTT CASSLDRVNTEAFF
TRBJ1-2 once TRBV9 NA TGTGCCAGCAGCTCTCAGTCCCGGGACACGTATGGCTACACCTTC CASSSQSRDTYGYTF
TRBJ1-5 NA TRBV24-1 TRBD1 TGTGCCACCAGGCAGTGCAGGGGGCGTTCGCCCCAGCATTTT CATRQCRGRSPQHF
TRBJ2-1 NA TRBV3-1/TRBV3-2 NA TGTGCCAGTACGGGGGTGAAGTACAATGAGCAGTTCTTC CASTGVKYNEQFF
TRBJ2-7 NA TRBV7-9 NA TGTGCCAGCAGCCCCCCCCGTAGGCAGGTCACCGAGCAGTACTTC CASSPPRRQVTEQYF
TRBJ2-7 NA TRBV7-9 TRBD2 TGTGCCAGCAGCCCATCGACTAGCGGGGGACGTCACTACGAGCAGTACTTC CASSPSTSGGRHYEQYF
TRBJ1-1 once TRBV12-5 TRBD1 TGTGCTAGTGGTCCGGGACAGGGGTCGGACACTGAAGCTTTCTTT CASGPGQGSDTEAFF
TRBJ2-7 NA TRBV20-1 NA TGCAGTGCTAGCGAGATCTACGAGCAGTACTTC CSASEIYEQYF
TRBJ2-1 NA TRBV14 NA TGTGCCAGCAGCCAAGACCGCGGGGTAGCCTACAATGAGCAGTTCTTC CASSQDRGVAYNEQFF
TRBJ2-3 NA TRBV29-1 TRBD2 TGCAGCTCTCGGAGGGAGGGAGTGAAAGATACGCAGTATTTT CSSRREGVKDTQYF